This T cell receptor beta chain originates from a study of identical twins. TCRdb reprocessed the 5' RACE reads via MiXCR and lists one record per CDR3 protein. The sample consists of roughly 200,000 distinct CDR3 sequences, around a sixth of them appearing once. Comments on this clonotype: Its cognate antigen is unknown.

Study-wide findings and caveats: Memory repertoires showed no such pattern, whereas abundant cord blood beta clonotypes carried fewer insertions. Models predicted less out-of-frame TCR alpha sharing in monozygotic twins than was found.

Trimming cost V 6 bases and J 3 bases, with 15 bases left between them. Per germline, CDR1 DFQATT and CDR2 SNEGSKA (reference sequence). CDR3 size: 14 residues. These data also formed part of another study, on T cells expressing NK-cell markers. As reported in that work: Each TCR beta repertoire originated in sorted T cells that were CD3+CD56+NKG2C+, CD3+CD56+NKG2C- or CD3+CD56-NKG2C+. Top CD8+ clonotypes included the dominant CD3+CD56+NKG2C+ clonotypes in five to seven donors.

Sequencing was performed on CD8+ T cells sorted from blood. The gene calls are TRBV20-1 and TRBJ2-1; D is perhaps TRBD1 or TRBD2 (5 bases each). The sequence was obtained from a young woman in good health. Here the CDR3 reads CSAGGTAGYNEQFF. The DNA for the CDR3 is TGCAGTGCGGGTGGGACGGCCGGCTACAATGAGCAGTTCTTC.